This T cell receptor beta chain comes out of a study of blood T cell repertoires in COVID-19. The germline gives CDR1 SGHAT, CDR2 FQNNGV. J lost 3 bases, V lost 6 bases, and 5 bases had no gene match. The CDR3 consists of 15 residues. Generated by immunoSEQ multiplex PCR, the TCRdb table keeps only in-frame clones and is missing some. The data show 210,000 or so clones, with 70% to 90% seen just once and 4.5% to 6% held by the top ten. The chain is built from TRBV11-2 and TRBJ2-2, with 9 bases identical to TRBD1. Sequenced material: peripheral blood. The receptor comes from a man aged 50-60 years with COVID-19, enrolled during active disease. The CDR3 region is CASRVTGGDTGELFF. CDR3 nucleotides: TGTGCCAGCAGAGTCACAGGGGGCGACACCGGGGAGCTGTTTTTT.